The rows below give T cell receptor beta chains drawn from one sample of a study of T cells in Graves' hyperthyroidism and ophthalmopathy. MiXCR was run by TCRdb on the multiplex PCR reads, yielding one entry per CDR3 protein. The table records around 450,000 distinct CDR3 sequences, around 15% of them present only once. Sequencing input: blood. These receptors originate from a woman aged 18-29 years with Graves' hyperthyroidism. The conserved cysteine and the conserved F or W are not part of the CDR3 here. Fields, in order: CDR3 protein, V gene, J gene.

SASGQANNEQF	TRBV20-1	TRBJ2-1
ASSSGRANPQY	TRBV19	TRBJ2-7
ASSEVWGPGNEQF	TRBV6-1	TRBJ2-1
ASSLHEPGANVLT	TRBV5-1	TRBJ2-6
SPRGRGAAGNEQF	TRBV20-1	TRBJ2-1
ASRTAIAGVSEQF	TRBV19	TRBJ2-1
ASSRVGLAGTYNEQF	TRBV4-1	TRBJ2-1
ASSSRTSGRALSYEQY	TRBV7-3	TRBJ2-7
ASSKLGQVSYEQY	TRBV18	TRBJ2-7
ASSIKADLPQH	TRBV19	TRBJ1-5
ASSLSYFAYGYT	TRBV27	TRBJ1-2
ASLNPTIVSGNTIY	TRBV19	TRBJ1-3
ASSQADRGGHLH	TRBV3-1	TRBJ1-6